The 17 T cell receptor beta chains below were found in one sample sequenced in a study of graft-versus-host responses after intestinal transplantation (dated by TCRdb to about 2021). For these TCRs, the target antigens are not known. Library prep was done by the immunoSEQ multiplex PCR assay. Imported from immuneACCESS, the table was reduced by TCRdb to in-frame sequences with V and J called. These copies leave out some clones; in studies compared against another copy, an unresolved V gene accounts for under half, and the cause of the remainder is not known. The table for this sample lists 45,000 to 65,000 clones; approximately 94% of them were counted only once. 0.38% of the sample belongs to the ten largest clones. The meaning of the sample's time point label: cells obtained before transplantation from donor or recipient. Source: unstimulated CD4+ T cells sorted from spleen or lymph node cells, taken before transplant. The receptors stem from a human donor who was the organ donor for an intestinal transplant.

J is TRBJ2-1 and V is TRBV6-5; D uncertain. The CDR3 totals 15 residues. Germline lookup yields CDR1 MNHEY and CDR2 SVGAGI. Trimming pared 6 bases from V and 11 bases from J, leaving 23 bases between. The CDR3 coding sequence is TGTGCCAGCAGGGAGACCTCTGGGGTATCCGGTAAGCAGTTCTTC. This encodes CASRETSGVSGKQFF.

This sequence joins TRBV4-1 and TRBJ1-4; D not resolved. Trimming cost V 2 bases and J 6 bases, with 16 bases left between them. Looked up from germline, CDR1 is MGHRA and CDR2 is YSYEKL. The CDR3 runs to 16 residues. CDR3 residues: CASSQLTTRPYEKLFF. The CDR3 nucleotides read TGCGCCAGCAGCCAATTAACCACCCGGCCTTATGAAAAACTGTTTTTT.

The CDR3 DNA reads as TGTGCCAGTAAAGTAGGCGGACATCAAGAGACCCAGTACTTC. Protein sequence: CASKVGGHQETQYF. The chain joins TRBV19 to TRBJ2-5, with a possible D match to TRBD1 (5 bases). CDR1 LNHDA and CDR2 SQIVND come from the germline V gene (reference sequence). CDR3 length: 14 amino acids. With 7 bases removed from V and 2 bases from J, the gap between germline ends came to 14 bases.

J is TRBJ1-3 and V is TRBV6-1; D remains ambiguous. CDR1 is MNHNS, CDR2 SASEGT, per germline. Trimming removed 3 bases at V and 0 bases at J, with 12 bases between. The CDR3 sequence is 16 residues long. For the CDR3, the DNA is TGTGCCAGCAGTGATCCAGGTGCCGCCTCTGGAAACACCATATATTTT. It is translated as CASSDPGAASGNTIYF.

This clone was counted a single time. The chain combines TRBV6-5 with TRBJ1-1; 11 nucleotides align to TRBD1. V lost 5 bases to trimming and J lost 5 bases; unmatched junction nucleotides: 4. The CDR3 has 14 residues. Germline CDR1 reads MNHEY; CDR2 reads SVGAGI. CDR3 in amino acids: CASSPGDRGTEAFF. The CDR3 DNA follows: TGTGCCAGCAGTCCCGGGGACAGGGGGACTGAAGCTTTCTTT.

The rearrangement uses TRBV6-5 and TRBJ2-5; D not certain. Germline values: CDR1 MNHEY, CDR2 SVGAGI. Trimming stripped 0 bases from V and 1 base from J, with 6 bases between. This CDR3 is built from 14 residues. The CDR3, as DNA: TGTGCCAGCAGTTACTCGACACTCCAAGAGACCCAGTACTTC. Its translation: CASSYSTLQETQYF.

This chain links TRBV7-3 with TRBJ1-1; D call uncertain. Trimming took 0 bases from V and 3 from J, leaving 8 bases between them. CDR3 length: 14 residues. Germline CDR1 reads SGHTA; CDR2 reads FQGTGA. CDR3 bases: TGTGCCAGCAGCTTAACGGGCAGCTACACTGAAGCTTTCTTT. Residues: CASSLTGSYTEAFF.

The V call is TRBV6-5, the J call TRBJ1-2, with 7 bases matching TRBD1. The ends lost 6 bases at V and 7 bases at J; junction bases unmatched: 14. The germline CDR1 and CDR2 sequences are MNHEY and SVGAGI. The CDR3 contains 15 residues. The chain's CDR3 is CASRGLETGSGGYTF. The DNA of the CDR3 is TGTGCCAGCAGGGGCCTAGAGACAGGGTCTGGTGGCTACACCTTC.

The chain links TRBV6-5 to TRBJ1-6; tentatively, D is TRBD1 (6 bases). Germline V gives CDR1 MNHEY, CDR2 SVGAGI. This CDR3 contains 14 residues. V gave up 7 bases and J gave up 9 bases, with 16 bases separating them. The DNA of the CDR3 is TGTGCCAGCACCACCGGGGGGGGCACTTCACCCCTCCACTTT. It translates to CASTTGGGTSPLHF.

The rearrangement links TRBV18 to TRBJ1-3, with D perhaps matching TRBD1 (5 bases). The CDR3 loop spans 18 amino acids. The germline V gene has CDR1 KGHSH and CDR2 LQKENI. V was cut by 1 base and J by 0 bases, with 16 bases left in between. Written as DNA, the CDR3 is TGTGCCAGCTCACCACTAAATCTCAGGGATAACTCTGGAAACACCATATATTTT. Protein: CASSPLNLRDNSGNTIYF.

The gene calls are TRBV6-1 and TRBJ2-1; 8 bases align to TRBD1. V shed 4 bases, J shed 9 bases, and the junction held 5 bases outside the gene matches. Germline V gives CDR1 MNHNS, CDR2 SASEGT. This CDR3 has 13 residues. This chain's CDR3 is CASSVRGQGEQFF. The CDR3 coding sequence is TGTGCCAGCAGTGTCAGGGGGCAGGGTGAGCAGTTCTTC.

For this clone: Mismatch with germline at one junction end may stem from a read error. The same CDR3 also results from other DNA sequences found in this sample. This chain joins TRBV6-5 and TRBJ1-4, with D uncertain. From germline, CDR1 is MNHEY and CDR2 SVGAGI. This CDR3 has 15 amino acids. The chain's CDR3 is CASSYSNPVNEKLFF. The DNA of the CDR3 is TGTGCTAGCAGTTACTCTAATCCTGTTAATGAAAAACTGTTTTTT.

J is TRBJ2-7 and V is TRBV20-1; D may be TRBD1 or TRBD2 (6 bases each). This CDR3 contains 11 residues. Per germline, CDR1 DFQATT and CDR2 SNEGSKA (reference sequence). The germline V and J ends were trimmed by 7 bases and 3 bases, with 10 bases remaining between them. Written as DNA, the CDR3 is TGCAGTGTCGGAGGGGGCTACGAGCAGTACTTC. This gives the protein CSVGGGYEQYF.

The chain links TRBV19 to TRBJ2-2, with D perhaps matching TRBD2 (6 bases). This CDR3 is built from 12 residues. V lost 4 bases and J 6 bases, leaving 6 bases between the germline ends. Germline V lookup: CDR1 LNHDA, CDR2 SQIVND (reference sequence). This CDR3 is CASSRLAGELFF. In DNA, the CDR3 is TGTGCCAGTAGTAGACTAGCCGGGGAGCTGTTTTTT.

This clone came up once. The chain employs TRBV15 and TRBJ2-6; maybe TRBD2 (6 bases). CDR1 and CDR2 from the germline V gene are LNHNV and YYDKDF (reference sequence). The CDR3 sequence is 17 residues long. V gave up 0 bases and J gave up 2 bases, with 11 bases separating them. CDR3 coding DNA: TGTGCCACCAGCAGAGATAGGAGGGCGGCTGGGGCCAACGTCCTGACTTTC. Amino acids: CATSRDRRAAGANVLTF.

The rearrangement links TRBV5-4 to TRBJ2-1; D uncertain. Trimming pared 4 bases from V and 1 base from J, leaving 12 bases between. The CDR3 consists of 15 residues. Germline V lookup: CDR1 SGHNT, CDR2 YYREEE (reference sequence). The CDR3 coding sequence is TGTGCCAGCAGCGAGTCTAGTACATCCTACAATGAGCAGTTCTTC. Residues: CASSESSTSYNEQFF. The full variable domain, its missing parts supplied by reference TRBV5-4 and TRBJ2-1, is ETGVTQSPTHLIKTRGQQVTLRCSSQSGHNTVSWYQQALGQGPQFIFQYYREEENGRGNFPPRFSGLQFPNYSSELNVNALELDDSALYLCASSESSTSYNEQFFGPGTRLTVL.

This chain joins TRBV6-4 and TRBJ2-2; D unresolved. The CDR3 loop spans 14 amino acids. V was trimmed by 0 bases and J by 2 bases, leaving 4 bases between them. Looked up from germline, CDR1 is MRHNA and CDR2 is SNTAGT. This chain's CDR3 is CASSDSTNTGELFF. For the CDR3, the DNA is TGTGCCAGCAGTGACTCGACTAACACCGGGGAGCTGTTTTTT.